One TCR beta chain is described in this entry. Its antigen is still unknown. Sample time point: inflamed ileum from the surgical specimen. This record belongs to a study of T cell repertoires in ileal Crohn's disease. Looking at the study overall: About half of patients got postoperative therapy: 11 thiopurines, approximately 18 anti-TNF. Biopsies of inflamed ileum from the surgical specimen form M0 samples.

Study-level points and caveats: Clonal expansions were more frequent in active smokers than non-smokers at surgery. Compared with CD4 T cells, sorted CD8 cells carried more expanded clones.

Data came from immunoSEQ multiplex PCR; TCRdb stores just in-frame clones and leaves some out. The sample gives fewer than 2,000 clones, approximately 86% of which show up once; 15% to 20% is in the top ten. Trimming removed 4 bases at V and 9 bases at J, with 22 bases between. From germline, CDR1 is MNHEY and CDR2 SMNVEV (reference sequence). The CDR3 is made up of 16 amino acids. Sample: ileal tissue. The chain joins TRBV27 to TRBJ2-1; unclear D gene. The source of this sequence is an adult with Crohn's disease. The CDR3 DNA sequence: TGTGCCAGCAGTTACTCCTCCCGTCAGCTCTCGGGTGAGCAGTTCTTC. It encodes CASSYSSRQLSGEQFF.